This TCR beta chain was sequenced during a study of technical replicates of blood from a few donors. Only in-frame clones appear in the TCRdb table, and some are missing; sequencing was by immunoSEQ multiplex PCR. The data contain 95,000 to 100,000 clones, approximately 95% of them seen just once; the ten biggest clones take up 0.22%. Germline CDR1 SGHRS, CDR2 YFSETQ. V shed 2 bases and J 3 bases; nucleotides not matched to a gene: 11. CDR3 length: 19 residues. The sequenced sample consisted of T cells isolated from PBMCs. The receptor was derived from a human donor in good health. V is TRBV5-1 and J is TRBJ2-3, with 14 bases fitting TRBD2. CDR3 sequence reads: CASSLQPGTSGGSTDTQYF. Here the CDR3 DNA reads TGCGCCAGCAGCTTACAACCCGGGACTAGCGGGGGATCGACAGATACGCAGTATTTT.